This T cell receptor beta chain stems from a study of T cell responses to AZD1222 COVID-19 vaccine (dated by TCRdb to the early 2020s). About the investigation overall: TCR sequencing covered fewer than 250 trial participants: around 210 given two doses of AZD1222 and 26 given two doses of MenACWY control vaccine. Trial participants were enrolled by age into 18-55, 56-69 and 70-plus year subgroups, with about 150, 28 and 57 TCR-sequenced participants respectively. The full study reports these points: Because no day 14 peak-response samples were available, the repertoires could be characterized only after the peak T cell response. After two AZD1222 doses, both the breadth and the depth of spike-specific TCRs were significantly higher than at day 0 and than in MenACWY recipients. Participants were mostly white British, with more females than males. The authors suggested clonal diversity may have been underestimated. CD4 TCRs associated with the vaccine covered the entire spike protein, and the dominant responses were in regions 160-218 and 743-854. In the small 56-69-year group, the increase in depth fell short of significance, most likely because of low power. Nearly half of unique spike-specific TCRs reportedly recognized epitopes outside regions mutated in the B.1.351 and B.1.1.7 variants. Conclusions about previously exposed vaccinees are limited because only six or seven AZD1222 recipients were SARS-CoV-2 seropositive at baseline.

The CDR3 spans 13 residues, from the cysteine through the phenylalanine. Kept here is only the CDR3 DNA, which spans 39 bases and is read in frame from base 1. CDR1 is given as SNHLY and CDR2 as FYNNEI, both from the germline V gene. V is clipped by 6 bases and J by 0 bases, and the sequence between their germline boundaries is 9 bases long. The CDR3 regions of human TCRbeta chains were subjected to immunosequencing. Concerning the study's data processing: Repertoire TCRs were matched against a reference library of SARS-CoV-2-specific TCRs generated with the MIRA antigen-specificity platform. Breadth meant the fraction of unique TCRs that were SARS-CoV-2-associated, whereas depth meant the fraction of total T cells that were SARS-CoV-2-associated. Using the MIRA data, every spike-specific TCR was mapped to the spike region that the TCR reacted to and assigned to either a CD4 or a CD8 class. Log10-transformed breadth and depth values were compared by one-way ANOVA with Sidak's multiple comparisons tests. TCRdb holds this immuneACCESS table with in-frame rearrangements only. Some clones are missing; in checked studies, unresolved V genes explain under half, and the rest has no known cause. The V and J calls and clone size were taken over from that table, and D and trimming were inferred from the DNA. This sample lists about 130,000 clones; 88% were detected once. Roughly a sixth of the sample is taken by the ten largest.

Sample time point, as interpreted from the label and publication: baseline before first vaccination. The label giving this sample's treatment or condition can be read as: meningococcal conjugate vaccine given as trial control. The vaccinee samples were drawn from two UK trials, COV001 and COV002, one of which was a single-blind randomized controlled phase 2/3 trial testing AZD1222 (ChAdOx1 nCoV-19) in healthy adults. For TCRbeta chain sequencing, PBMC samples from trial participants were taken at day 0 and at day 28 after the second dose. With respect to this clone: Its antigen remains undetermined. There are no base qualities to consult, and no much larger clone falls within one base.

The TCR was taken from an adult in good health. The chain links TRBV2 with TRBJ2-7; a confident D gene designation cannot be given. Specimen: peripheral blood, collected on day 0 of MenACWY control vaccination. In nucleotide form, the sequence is TGTGCCAGCAGGGTCAGGAGCTCCTACGAGCAGTACTTC. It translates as CASRVRSSYEQYF.